This is a list of T cell receptor beta chains from one sample in a study of beta chain features in type 1 diabetes. The repertoire was sequenced with immunoSEQ multiplex PCR; TCRdb's copy has only in-frame clones and lacks some. The sample shows 60,000 or so clones, around 56% of them seen only once. What was sequenced was Tregs from blood. These receptors all come from a woman between 35 and 50 years old with type 1 diabetes. CDR3s include the opening cysteine and the closing phenylalanine or tryptophan. The D gene is left open where the match is weak. Clone size is stated in some rows and not others, as once, few, many or a class when expanded.

>TRBD1|TRBJ1-3|TRBV9|-
CASSAGAGQTSSGNTIYF
TGTGCCAGCAGCGCCGGCGCGGGACAGACTAGCTCTGGAAACACCATATATTTT
>TRBD1|TRBJ1-4|TRBV2|-
CASSTVGQGEKLFF
TGTGCCAGCAGTACCGTCGGACAGGGTGAAAAACTGTTTTTT
>-|TRBJ1-5|TRBV18|-
CASSPTGRAQPQHF
TGTGCCAGCTCACCTACAGGGAGGGCCCAGCCCCAGCATTTT
>TRBD1|TRBJ1-4|TRBV28|-
CASSTDRGLFGTNEKLFF
TGTGCCAGCAGTACGGACAGGGGCCTCTTTGGAACTAATGAAAAACTGTTTTTT
>-|TRBJ2-1|TRBV29-1|-
CSTGPEQFF
TGCAGCACAGGCCCAGAGCAGTTCTTC
>-|TRBJ2-7|TRBV5-1|-
CASSLTETYEQYF
TGCGCCAGCAGCTTGACGGAGACCTACGAGCAGTACTTC
>TRBD1|TRBJ1-2|TRBV2|once
CASSLTLTGDYGYTF
TGTGCCAGCAGCTTAACCCTGACAGGGGACTATGGCTACACCTTC
>TRBD1|TRBJ1-2|TRBV27|-
CASSFFPGQGPFYGYTF
TGTGCCAGCAGTTTCTTCCCGGGACAGGGCCCTTTCTATGGCTACACCTTC
>TRBD2|TRBJ2-3|TRBV28|-
CASSPEAGVGTDTQYF
TGTGCCAGCAGTCCCGAAGCGGGAGTTGGCACAGATACGCAGTATTTT
>TRBD1|TRBJ1-2|TRBV4-1|few
CASSQLLQGAGIYGYTF
TGCGCCAGCAGCCAGCTACTTCAGGGGGCTGGAATCTATGGCTACACCTTC
>-|TRBJ2-2|TRBV7-9|-
CASSLASRNTGELFF
TGTGCCAGCAGCTTAGCATCCAGGAACACCGGGGAGCTGTTTTTT
>TRBD1|TRBJ2-7|TRBV2|few
CASSAGTGRYEQYF
TGTGCCAGCAGCGCCGGGACAGGGAGGTACGAGCAGTACTTC
>-|TRBJ1-2|TRBV5-4|-
CASSFLQGGYGYTF
TGTGCCAGCAGCTTCTTACAGGGCGGCTATGGCTACACCTTC
>TRBD1|TRBJ1-4|TRBV9|few
CASSGQGDAEKLFF
TGTGCCAGCAGCGGACAGGGTGACGCTGAAAAACTGTTTTTT
>-|TRBJ2-3|TRBV6-6|few
CASNYAAGDPTDTQYF
TGTGCCAGCAATTACGCGGCCGGTGACCCCACAGATACGCAGTATTTT
>TRBD1|TRBJ1-2|TRBV7-9|-
CASSARAGTEAGYTF
TGTGCCAGCAGCGCACGAGCCGGGACAGAGGCTGGCTACACCTTC
>-|TRBJ1-5|TRBV6-6|-
CASSYSRDTNQPQHF
TGTGCCAGCAGTTACTCCCGGGACACCAATCAGCCCCAGCATTTT
>-|TRBJ2-2|TRBV19|few
CASSNQQARNTGELFF
TGTGCCAGTAGTAACCAGCAGGCGCGGAACACCGGGGAGCTGTTTTTT
>-|TRBJ1-6|TRBV7-8|-
CASRRDPGNSPLHF
TGTGCCAGCAGGAGGGATCCCGGTAATTCACCCCTCCACTTT
>-|TRBJ2-1|TRBV6-5|-
CASRASNDNEQFF
TGTGCCAGCAGGGCATCGAATGACAATGAGCAGTTCTTC
>-|TRBJ2-7|TRBV9|few
CASSVTGNYEQYF
TGTGCCAGCAGCGTAACCGGGAACTACGAGCAGTACTTC
>-|TRBJ2-2|TRBV6-6|-
CASSRGGTGLTGELFF
TGTGCCAGCAGCCGGGGGGGGACAGGGCTCACCGGGGAGCTGTTTTTT
>-|TRBJ2-3|TRBV19|-
CASSTQRDTQYF
TGTGCCAGTAGTACACAGAGAGATACGCAGTATTTT
>-|TRBJ1-5|TRBV6-6|-
CASSGPGQRGNQPQHF
TGTGCCAGCAGCGGACCTGGCCAGCGGGGCAATCAGCCCCAGCATTTT
>-|TRBJ1-2|TRBV10-3|-
CAISESRQWHGYTF
TGTGCCATCAGTGAGTCGAGGCAGTGGCATGGCTACACCTTC
>-|TRBJ1-3|TRBV6-6|few
CASSLGGNTIYF
TGTGCCAGCAGCCTCGGGGGAAACACCATATATTTT
>TRBD1|TRBJ1-2|TRBV7-9|-
CASSSGQGGGYTF
TGTGCCAGCAGCTCGGGACAGGGGGGAGGCTACACCTTC
>-|TRBJ2-1|TRBV6-1|-
CASNNQAGTGEQFF
TGTGCCAGCAATAATCAGGCGGGAACCGGTGAGCAGTTCTTC
>TRBD1|TRBJ1-2|TRBV4-1|-
CASSRQGANYGYTF
TGCGCCAGCAGCCGTCAGGGGGCTAACTATGGCTACACCTTC
>TRBD1|TRBJ1-2|TRBV7-2|-
CASSPWDRGSYGYTF
TGTGCCAGCAGCCCCTGGGACAGGGGAAGCTATGGCTACACCTTC
>-|TRBJ2-7|TRBV11-2|once
CASSLGRRGPTGEQYF
TGTGCCAGCAGCTTAGGACGGCGGGGCCCGACGGGCGAGCAGTACTTC
>-|TRBJ2-7|TRBV5-1|few
CASKRGMLGDVGEYF
TGCGCCAGCAAGAGGGGGATGTTGGGGGATGTTGGGGAGTACTTC
>TRBD1|TRBJ1-3|TRBV4-2|-
CASSQVLQGETIYF
TGTGCCAGCAGCCAAGTACTGCAGGGGGAAACCATATATTTT
>-|TRBJ2-2|TRBV27|-
CASLSLSDAGIYGELFF
TGTGCCAGCCTTTCCCTAAGTGACGCGGGGATATACGGGGAGCTGTTTTTT
>-|TRBJ2-3|TRBV2|-
CASSVVDTQYF
TGTGCCAGCAGTGTAGTAGATACGCAGTATTTT
>TRBD2|TRBJ2-1|TRBV7-2|-
CASSLRTSGSYNEQFF
TGTGCCAGCAGCTTAAGAACTAGCGGGAGCTACAATGAGCAGTTCTTC
>-|TRBJ2-1|TRBV18|-
CASSPPRPSGQFF
TGTGCCAGCTCACCACCTCGACCAAGCGGGCAGTTCTTC
>-|TRBJ2-2|TRBV28|-
CASAPTGQPGTGELFF
TGTGCCAGCGCACCTACGGGACAACCTGGAACCGGGGAGCTGTTTTTT
>TRBD2|TRBJ2-1|TRBV12-5|-
CASGLASLAGGPYNEQFF
TGTGCTAGTGGTTTGGCCTCCTTAGCGGGAGGCCCCTACAATGAGCAGTTCTTC
>TRBD1|TRBJ1-2|TRBV18|-
CASSSNSGQGSYGYTF
TGTGCCAGCTCATCAAATTCAGGACAGGGGTCCTATGGCTACACCTTC
>TRBD1|TRBJ1-2|TRBV5-1|-
CASSVIPGQGTSGYTF
TGCGCCAGCAGCGTCATACCGGGACAGGGGACATCCGGCTACACCTTC
>-|TRBJ2-4|TRBV28|few
CASSPPSTAVLAKNIQYF
TGTGCCAGCAGTCCCCCCTCCACTGCGGTGCTAGCCAAAAACATTCAGTACTTC
>TRBD2|TRBJ2-6|TRBV18|-
CASSPGQGLGPGANVLTF
TGTGCCAGCTCACCAGGTCAGGGACTAGGACCTGGGGCCAACGTCCTGACTTTC
>-|TRBJ1-1|TRBV7-9|-
CASSRKGQGTEAFF
TGTGCCAGCAGCCGAAAGGGCCAGGGGACTGAAGCTTTCTTT
>-|TRBJ2-1|TRBV5-1|-
CASSRGGSDDEQFF
TGCGCCAGCAGCAGGGGGGGGTCCGACGATGAGCAGTTCTTC
>TRBD1|TRBJ1-2|TRBV5-1|-
CASSRGQGAEYYTF
TGCGCCAGCAGCAGGGGACAGGGGGCTGAGTACTACACCTTC
>-|TRBJ2-7|TRBV20-1|-
CSAGPYFEQYF
TGCAGTGCTGGGCCCTATTTCGAGCAGTACTTC
>-|TRBJ1-2|TRBV28|few
CASSSPGRGLYGYTF
TGTGCCAGCAGCTCTCCGGGGAGAGGGCTCTATGGCTACACCTTC
>-|TRBJ2-5|TRBV7-2|-
CASSSGGLFTQYF
TGTGCCAGCAGCTCAGGGGGGCTTTTCACCCAGTACTTC
>-|TRBJ1-1|TRBV6-6|-
CASSYRRNEAFF
TGTGCCAGCAGTTACCGGAGGAATGAAGCTTTCTTT
>TRBD1|TRBJ1-3|TRBV7-7|few
CASSLGTGSGNTIYF
TGTGCCAGCAGCTTAGGGACAGGATCTGGAAACACCATATATTTT
>TRBD1|TRBJ2-2|TRBV28|-
CATGDRGDEGTGELFF
TGTGCCACAGGGGACAGGGGGGATGAAGGCACCGGGGAGCTGTTTTTT
>-|TRBJ2-7|TRBV18|-
CASSPGTSYEQYF
TGTGCCAGCTCCCCCGGTACCTCCTACGAGCAGTACTTC
>-|TRBJ1-2|TRBV6-6|-
CASSSLRGSDYGYTF
TGTGCCAGCAGTTCGTTGCGGGGATCAGACTATGGCTACACCTTC